The source of this TCR beta chain is a study of OX40 agonist ivuxolimab in advanced cancers. Concerning the study at large: Ivuxolimab was an agonistic, fully human IgG2 monoclonal antibody directed against OX40 (CD134), a costimulatory receptor. Partial responses occurred in three dose-escalation patients: two with cutaneous melanoma and one with hepatocellular carcinoma. Patients were allowed to have had prior anti-PD-1, anti-PD-L1 or anti-CTLA-4 therapy, and 40% to 45% of the dose-escalation patients had previously received checkpoint inhibitors. The point of sequencing TCRbeta in the periphery was to test whether ivuxolimab changed TCR sequence diversity and drove clonal T-cell expansion. Of the approximately 50 dose-escalation patients, hepatocellular carcinoma was present in approximately 20, melanoma in approximately 15, renal cell carcinoma in 9 and head and neck cancer in 9. The paper describes the monotherapy dose-escalation part (N ≈ 52 patients) of the phase I trial of ivuxolimab. A male proportion of around 83% and a mean age of about 60 years, ranging from roughly 23 to 79, were recorded for the dose-escalation cohort. Intravenous ivuxolimab was administered to patients every 2 weeks at six dose levels: 0.01, 0.1, 0.3, 1.5, 3 and 10 mg/kg. The paper's findings and limits, for the study overall: Low levels of normalized T-cell clonal expansion were also shown by some nonresponding patients. Partial responders in the 0.1-3.0 mg/kg groups had among the lowest normalized peripheral clonal expansion, especially among CD8+ T cells. The antigen specificity of the clonally expanded peripheral T cells was not determined. At doses of 0.1 to 3.0 mg/kg, clonal expansion of both CD4+ and CD8+ T cells in blood was seen between baseline and week 6. On average, CD8+ T cells showed more expanded clones than CD4+ T cells after ivuxolimab.

V loses 7 bases at its end and J loses 7 bases; junction bases beyond the gene matches: 6. Measured from the cysteine to the phenylalanine, the CDR3 is 11 residues long. Only CDR3 DNA is held: 33 bases, read in frame from base 1. According to the germline V gene, CDR1 reads SQVTM and CDR2 reads ANQGSEA. The trial excluded patients who had a history of autoimmune disease or who were on systemic immunosuppression. In every dose cohort, peripheral blood was drawn for TCR sequencing at baseline, cycle 4 day 1, and cycle 7 day 1. Samples came from an open-label, multicenter, first-in-human phase I dose-escalation trial of ivuxolimab. Adults with locally advanced or metastatic head and neck squamous cell, hepatocellular, melanoma or renal cell carcinoma were enrolled in the trial. Before TCR sequencing, CD4+ and CD8+ T cells were separately sorted from peripheral blood. A word on this clone: What antigen it recognizes has not been identified. No base-level quality is on record; no much larger clone is a single base apart.

For sequencing of the TCRbeta CDR3 region, genomic DNA was extracted from the sorted cells. The immunoSEQ Assay was used for sequencing of TCRbeta CDR3 regions. Drawn from immuneACCESS, this table holds only the in-frame rearrangements with V and J called that TCRdb kept. Clones are partly lost; checked studies trace under half to an unresolved V gene and leave the rest unexplained. This sample holds tens of thousands of clones; 75% to 90% were observed only once. The ten largest make up more than 9% of the sample. This specimen consisted of CD4+ or CD8+ T cells sorted from blood, obtained in a trial of the OX40 agonist ivuxolimab. The sequence was collected from an adult with an advanced solid tumor such as melanoma, head and neck, liver or kidney cancer. The chain couples TRBV29-1 to TRBJ1-2, with 7 bases matching TRBD1. CDR3 loop: CSARDRAGYTF. The nucleotide sequence is TGCAGCGCGCGAGACAGGGCTGGCTACACCTTC. With all but the CDR3 taken from the reference TRBV29-1 and TRBJ1-2 genes, the full variable domain is: SAVISQKPSRDICQRGTSLTIQCQVDSQVTMMFWYRQQPGQSLTLIATANQGSEATYESGFVIDKFPISRPNLTFSTLTVSNMSPEDSSIYLCSARDRAGYTFGSGTRLTVV.